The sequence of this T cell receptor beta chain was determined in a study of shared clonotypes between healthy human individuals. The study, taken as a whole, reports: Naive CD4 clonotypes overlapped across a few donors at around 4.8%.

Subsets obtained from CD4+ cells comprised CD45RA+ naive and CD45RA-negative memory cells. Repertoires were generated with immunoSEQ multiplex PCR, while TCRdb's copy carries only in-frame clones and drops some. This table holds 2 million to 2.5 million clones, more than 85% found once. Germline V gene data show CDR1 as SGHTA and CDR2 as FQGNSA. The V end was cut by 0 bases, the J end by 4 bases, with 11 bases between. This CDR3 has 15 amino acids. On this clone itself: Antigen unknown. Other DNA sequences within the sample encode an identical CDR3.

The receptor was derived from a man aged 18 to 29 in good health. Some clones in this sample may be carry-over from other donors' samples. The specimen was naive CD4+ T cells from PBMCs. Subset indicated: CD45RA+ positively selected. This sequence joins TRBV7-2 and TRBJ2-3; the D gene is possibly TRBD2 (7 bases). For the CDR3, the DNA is TGTGCCAGCAGCTTAGCGGGAGGGGGATCAGATACGCAGTATTTT. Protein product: CASSLAGGGSDTQYF.